This T cell receptor beta chain was captured in a study of blood T cell repertoires in COVID-19. Across the whole study: Samples taken during acute and convalescent COVID-19 were collected in the United States, Italy and Spain. Sources were T cells, B-cell-depleted T cells, or PBMCs; the material itself was cDNA or gDNA.

Authors' analysis steps: Estimation of nucleated cell counts was performed using reference gene primer amplification. Here immunoSEQ multiplex PCR was the method, and the copy in TCRdb shows in-frame clones only, minus some. For V, J and clone size, that table is used; D and trimming come from the DNA. The sample has some 69,000 clones, roughly 80% seen once; the top ten hold roughly 1.9%. The CDR3 length is 14 residues. From germline, CDR1 is KGHSH and CDR2 LQKENI. The V gene end was trimmed by 4 bases and the J gene end by 3 bases; junction bases not matched to a gene: 5. The receptor's source is a woman aged 60-75 years with acute or convalescent COVID-19. Sequenced material: peripheral blood. The chain links TRBV18 to TRBJ1-1; 7 bases align to TRBD1. CDR3 sequence (DNA): TGTGCCAGCTCACAAGGGACAGATTACACTGAAGCTTTCTTT. Translation gives CASSQGTDYTEAFF.